This T cell receptor beta chain was sequenced for a study of T cell changes during pregnancy in multiple sclerosis. Sequenced by immunoSEQ multiplex PCR; TCRdb stores in-frame clones only, minus some. Here the sample spans tens of thousands of clones, around 90% being singletons. This CDR3 region has 17 residues. Germline V gene sequence: CDR1 MGHRA, CDR2 YSYEKL. J lost 4 bases, V lost 0 bases, and 9 bases had no gene match. V usage is TRBV4-1 and J usage is TRBJ1-3, with 7 bases matching TRBD1. The receptor was isolated from a female donor with multiple sclerosis, enrolled in a pregnancy study. The sample here was peripheral blood, taken in the third trimester of pregnancy. In nucleotides, the CDR3 is TGCGCCAGCAGCCAAGATCACTCGAGACAGGGAGGAAACACCATATATTTT. As protein: CASSQDHSRQGGNTIYF.